This TCR beta chain derives from a study of T cells after yellow fever vaccination. Study-wide results and limits: Overall, a small share of clonotypes was seen in both CD4 and CD8 compartments.

Many counts were recorded for this clonotype. Its matching antigen is unknown. TCRdb reanalysed the 5' RACE reads using MiXCR and keeps one entry per CDR3 protein. The data contain just under 600,000 distinct CDR3 sequences, roughly 14% of them seen just once; the ten biggest clones take up around an eighth. V lost 10 bases to trimming and J lost 7 bases, with 14 bases between them. CDR1 is SEHNR and CDR2 is FQNEAQ in the germline V gene (reference sequence). CDR3 length: 12 amino acids. The clonotype originates from a man aged 30 to 39 who received the YFV17D yellow fever vaccine. The rearrangement links TRBV7-9 to TRBJ2-1; the D is unclear. The sequenced sample was PBMCs, obtained on the day of the yellow fever booster vaccination. CDR3 residues: CATAPGFNEQFF. CDR3 bases: TGTGCCACAGCCCCGGGTTTTAATGAGCAGTTCTTC.